The 21 T cell receptor beta chains presented below share a single source sample, sequenced in a study of blood T cell repertoires in COVID-19. Libraries were prepared by immunoSEQ multiplex PCR; TCRdb keeps only in-frame clonotypes and omits some of them. The sample consists of around 250,000 clones, 70% to 90% of them appearing once. Sequencing was done on a sample of PBMCs or T cells enriched from blood (not recorded which). These receptors were collected from a woman between 45 and 65 years old who had recovered from COVID-19.

This chain joins TRBV5-1 and TRBJ2-5; the match to TRBD1 covers 9 bases. Germline-derived CDR1 and CDR2 are SGHRS and YFSETQ. The CDR3 has 16 residues. V shed 4 bases and J 4 bases; nucleotides not matched to a gene: 11. The CDR3 region is CASSRGGTGTRETQYF. The CDR3 region has the DNA TGCGCCAGCAGCCGTGGGGGGACAGGGACCCGAGAGACCCAGTACTTC.

This clone was recorded only once. The chain links TRBV6-5 to TRBJ2-2; 7 bases are a match to TRBD1. The germline gives CDR1 MNHEY, CDR2 SVGAGI. CDR3 length: 14 amino acids. V lost 10 bases and J lost 1; bases outside the gene matches: 6. The CDR3 sequence: CATLDRVNTGELFF. As DNA, the CDR3 is TGTGCCACCTTAGACAGGGTGAACACCGGGGAGCTGTTTTTT.

The chain couples TRBV3-1 (or the pseudogene TRBV3-2) to TRBJ2-1; D not certain. The germline gives CDR1 LGHDT, CDR2 YNNKEL (reference sequence). Between the trimmed V and J ends, which lost 2 bases and 9 bases, there was a span of 5 bases. This CDR3 region has 11 residues. In DNA form, the CDR3 reads TGTGCCAGCAGCCAAATTAGTGAGCAGTTCTTC. Translating gives CASSQISEQFF.

The V and J genes are TRBV28 and TRBJ1-2, with D unclear. The CDR3 runs to 14 residues. Trimming took off 3 bases at V and 2 bases at J, with 10 bases between the two ends. CDR1 is MDHEN, CDR2 SYDVKM, per germline. CDR3 protein: CASSFNGQNYGYTF. In DNA form, the CDR3 reads TGTGCCAGCAGTTTTAATGGGCAAAACTATGGCTACACCTTC.

V is TRBV12-3 or TRBV12-4 and J is TRBJ1-5; 9 bases line up with TRBD1. This CDR3 contains 11 residues. V was pared by 6 bases and J by 13 bases, with 4 bases of the junction left unmatched. CDR3 coding DNA: TGTGCCAGCAGCCGGGGACAGGGACAGCATTTT. It is translated as CASSRGQGQHF.

The chain uses TRBV27 and TRBJ2-7, with a weak D call TRBD2 (6 bases). The germline V gene encodes CDR1 MNHEY and CDR2 SMNVEV (reference sequence). Trimming left V 5 bases short and J 6 bases short, with 8 bases between. The CDR3 consists of 11 residues. CDR3 loop: CASSGGSEQYF. CDR3 nucleotides: TGTGCCAGCAGTGGAGGGAGCGAGCAGTACTTC.

The J gene is TRBJ2-6, the V gene TRBV19, with a possible D match to TRBD1 (6 bases). Trimming stripped 7 bases from V and 0 bases from J, with 10 bases between. CDR3 length: 15 amino acids. Looked up from germline, CDR1 is LNHDA and CDR2 is SQIVND (reference sequence). The CDR3 here is CASTGVSSGANVLTF. The DNA for the CDR3 is TGTGCCAGTACAGGGGTGAGCTCTGGGGCCAACGTCCTGACTTTC. The entire variable domain, with the rest obtained from reference TRBV19 and TRBJ2-6, is as follows: DGGITQSPKYLFRKEGQNVTLSCEQNLNHDAMYWYRQDPGQGLRLIYYSQIVNDFQKGDIAEGYSVSREKKESFPLTVTSAQKNPTAFYLCASTGVSSGANVLTFGAGSRLTVL.

The CDR3 DNA reads TGCGCCAGCAGCCCACCCGGAGTTTCGAACACTGAAGCTTTCTTT. Its protein is CASSPPGVSNTEAFF. The chain recombines TRBV5-1 with TRBJ1-1; D call uncertain. V was trimmed by 4 bases and J by 1 base, leaving 14 bases between them. The CDR3 runs 15 residues. Germline V gene sequence: CDR1 SGHRS, CDR2 YFSETQ.

The V and J genes are TRBV18 and TRBJ2-1; 7 nucleotides agree with TRBD1. The CDR3 runs 13 residues. Per germline, CDR1 KGHSH and CDR2 LQKENI. V shed 8 bases, J shed 5 bases, and the junction held 6 bases outside the gene matches. The CDR3 nucleotides are TGTGCCAGCAAATGGGACAGTAACAATGAGCAGTTCTTC. Its translation: CASKWDSNNEQFF.

The rearrangement uses TRBV28 and TRBJ2-7; D may be TRBD1 (6 bases). Per the germline V gene, CDR1 is MDHEN and CDR2 is SYDVKM. CDR3 length: 14 residues. V was pared by 3 bases and J by 7 bases, with 16 bases between. The CDR3 sequence is CASSFLAVGGEQYF. The CDR3 DNA sequence: TGTGCCAGCAGTTTCCTTGCGGTAGGGGGAGAGCAGTACTTC. Full variable domain (remainder filled in from reference TRBV28 and TRBJ2-7): DVKVTQSSRYLVKRTGEKVFLECVQDMDHENMFWYRQDPGLGLRLIYFSYDVKMKEKGDIPEGYSVSREKKERFSLILESASTNQTSMYLCASSFLAVGGEQYFGPGTRLTVT.

The chain employs TRBV9 and TRBJ1-1, with D maybe TRBD1 (6 bases). V dropped 2 bases and J dropped 4 bases, with 15 bases sitting between them. Looked up from germline, CDR1 is SGDLS and CDR2 is YYNGEE. The CDR3 contains 15 residues. The CDR3 reads CASSVGGPGATEAFF. CDR3 coding DNA: TGTGCCAGCAGCGTGGGGGGGCCAGGGGCCACTGAAGCTTTCTTT.

This clone showed up just a few times. V and J are TRBV4-1 and TRBJ2-5, with D perhaps matching TRBD1 (6 bases). With 2 bases removed from V and 0 bases from J, the gap between germline ends came to 13 bases. This CDR3 spans 16 amino acids. CDR1 and CDR2 from the germline V gene are MGHRA and YSYEKL. The CDR3 DNA reads TGCGCCAGCAGCCAAAACCGGGACACCGACCAAGAGACCCAGTACTTC. Protein: CASSQNRDTDQETQYF.

The V gene is TRBV6-2 or TRBV6-3, the J gene TRBJ2-3; 9 bases line up with TRBD1. Germline V lookup: CDR1 MNHEY, CDR2 SVGEGT. V was pared by 4 bases and J by 2 bases, with 1 base of the junction left unmatched. The CDR3 loop spans 14 amino acids. The CDR3 coding sequence is TGTGCCAGCAGTTGGGACAGGGTCACAGATACGCAGTATTTT. Translated: CASSWDRVTDTQYF.

The chain employs TRBV15 and TRBJ2-5; possibly TRBD2 for D (5 bases). V lost 6 bases to trimming and J lost 5 bases, with 13 bases between them. CDR1 and CDR2 from the germline V gene are LNHNV and YYDKDF (reference sequence). CDR3 length equals 13 residues. In DNA form, the CDR3 reads TGTGCCACCAGTCGGAGGTTGGCGGAGACCCAGTACTTC. It yields the protein CATSRRLAETQYF.

V gene TRBV7-2 combines with J gene TRBJ1-5, with D possibly TRBD1 on 5 matching bases. CDR3 size: 15 residues. V lost 1 base, J lost 3 bases, and 10 bases lay in between. Germline-derived CDR1 and CDR2 are SGHTA and FQGNSA. CDR3 protein: CASSLGGRNNQPQHF. CDR3 DNA: TGTGCCAGCAGCTTAGGGGGGAGGAACAATCAGCCCCAGCATTTT.

The chain recombines TRBV28 with TRBJ2-7; D might be TRBD2 (6 bases). Trimming stripped 5 bases from V and 0 bases from J, with 11 bases between. The CDR3 contains 14 residues. CDR1 and CDR2 from the germline V gene are MDHEN and SYDVKM. CDR3 nucleotide sequence: TGTGCCAGCAGTCCCGGGACTGGCTCCTACGAGCAGTACTTC. This sequence encodes CASSPGTGSYEQYF.

Here the CDR3 DNA reads TGTGCCATCAGTGAGTCGACTCCCGGACAGCCCTTCTTC. Encoded protein: CAISESTPGQPFF. The chain couples TRBV10-3 to TRBJ2-1, with D perhaps matching TRBD1 (6 bases). This CDR3 has 13 residues. Per the germline V gene, CDR1 is ENHRY and CDR2 is SYGVKD. The ends were cut back, 0 bases at V and 16 bases at J, with 16 bases in the middle.

The chain uses TRBV9 and TRBJ2-3; a weak D match, TRBD2 (5 bases). Trimming removed 6 bases at V and 0 bases at J, with 11 bases between. The CDR3 totals 14 residues. CDR1 and CDR2 (germline): SGDLS, YYNGEE. CDR3 DNA: TGTGCCAGCAAACGGGGATCTAGCACAGATACGCAGTATTTT. Protein product: CASKRGSSTDTQYF.

This chain connects TRBV28 to TRBJ2-1; a weak D match, TRBD1 (6 bases). V was trimmed by 3 bases and J by 2 bases, leaving 20 bases between them. The CDR3 has 18 amino acids. Germline V gives CDR1 MDHEN, CDR2 SYDVKM. CDR3 protein: CASSFALRTVKPYNEQFF. The DNA for the CDR3 is TGTGCCAGCAGTTTTGCCCTAAGGACAGTGAAACCCTACAATGAGCAGTTCTTC.

The V and J genes are TRBV19 and TRBJ1-1; D remains ambiguous. V lost 6 bases and J 7 bases, leaving 12 bases between the germline ends. The CDR3 totals 12 residues. Germline V gives CDR1 LNHDA, CDR2 SQIVND (reference sequence). The CDR3 sequence: CASRGDLLEAFF. In DNA, the CDR3 is TGTGCCAGTAGAGGAGATCTACTTGAAGCTTTCTTT.

In nucleotides, the CDR3 is TGCGCCAGCAGCCAAGTGGACATGGGACTAGCGGGATCCTACAATGAGCAGTTCTTC. Its protein product is CASSQVDMGLAGSYNEQFF. The chain employs TRBV4-1 and TRBJ2-1; 13 bases map to TRBD2. CDR3 size: 19 residues. The V and J ends lost 1 base and 1 base, in that order; junction bases with no gene match: 7. The germline V gene encodes CDR1 MGHRA and CDR2 YSYEKL.